The sequence of this T cell receptor beta chain was determined in a study of beta chain features in type 1 diabetes. At the level of the study: Cell yields, gender and age were similar in healthy donors and patients. Study-wide findings and caveats: The VDJ junctions of type 1 diabetes patients carried fewer insertions and more deletions. Moderately but significantly shorter TCRB CDR3s were found in Type 1 diabetes patients in all four CD4+ subsets.

Turning to this clone: Its antigen is not known.

The junction had 28 bases not matched to a gene; V was cut back by 5 bases and J by 7 bases. CDR1 MNHEY and CDR2 SMNVEV come from the germline V gene (reference sequence). This CDR3 contains 20 residues. The isolated RNA, all of it, was reverse transcribed, so expressed TCRB transcripts were what got sequenced. Assay used: immunoSEQ multiplex PCR; TCRdb lists only in-frame clones, some missing. Among a few hundred thousand clones listed, about 12% were seen once. Once sorted, every population was more than 95% pure. The sample comprised naive CD4+ T cells from blood. This receptor was obtained from a man in his late teens or twenties in good health. The chain uses TRBV27 and TRBJ2-7, with 8 bases matching TRBD2. DNA of the CDR3: TGTGCCAGCAGTCCCCATCCGGGGGGGCATTTGGCGGGAAGGTCGGGGGAGCAGTACTTC. Protein product: CASSPHPGGHLAGRSGEQYF.